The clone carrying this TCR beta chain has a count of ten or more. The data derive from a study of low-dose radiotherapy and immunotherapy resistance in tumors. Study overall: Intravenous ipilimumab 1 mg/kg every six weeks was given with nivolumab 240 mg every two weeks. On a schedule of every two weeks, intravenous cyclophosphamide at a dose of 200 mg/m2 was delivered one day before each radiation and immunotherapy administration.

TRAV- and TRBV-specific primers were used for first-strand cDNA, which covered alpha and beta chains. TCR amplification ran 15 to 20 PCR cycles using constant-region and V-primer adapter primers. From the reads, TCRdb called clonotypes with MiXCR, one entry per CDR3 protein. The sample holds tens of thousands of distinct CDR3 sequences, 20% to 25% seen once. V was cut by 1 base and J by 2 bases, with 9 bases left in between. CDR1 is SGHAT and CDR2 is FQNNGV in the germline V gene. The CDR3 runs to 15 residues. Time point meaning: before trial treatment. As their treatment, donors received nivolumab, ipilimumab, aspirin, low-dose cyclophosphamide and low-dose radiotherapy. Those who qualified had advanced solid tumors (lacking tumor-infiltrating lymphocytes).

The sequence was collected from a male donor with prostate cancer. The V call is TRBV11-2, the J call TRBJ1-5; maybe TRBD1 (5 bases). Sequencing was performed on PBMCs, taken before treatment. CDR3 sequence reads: CASSLGGEGNQPQHF. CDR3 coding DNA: TGTGCCAGCAGCTTAGGGGGGGAAGGCAATCAGCCCCAGCATTTT.